This T cell receptor (beta chain) was captured by sequencing in a study of T cells in Graves' hyperthyroidism and ophthalmopathy. TCR beta CDR3 regions were amplified from RNA. In the first-round RT-PCR of the TCR CDR3, the HTBI primer set was used. A single record per CDR3 protein comes from TCRdb applying MiXCR to the multiplex PCR reads. The table has 400,000 to 550,000 distinct CDR3 sequences, around an eighth seen once. The germline V gene has CDR1 MDHEN and CDR2 SYDVKM. The CDR3 is 16 residues long. V dropped 8 bases and J dropped 4; count of bases not matched to a gene: 9. The V and J genes are TRBV28 and TRBJ2-1; 12 bases align to TRBD2. The source of this sequence is a woman aged 18-29 years with Graves' hyperthyroidism. Sequences were obtained from blood. The CDR3 region has the DNA TGTGCCAGCTACCTGACCGGGACTAGCGGGTACAATGAGCAGTTCTTC. Translated, it gives CASYLTGTSGYNEQFF.